A selection of T cell receptor beta chains follows, all from one sample in a study of blood T cells in healthy people across ages. TCRdb fed the 5' RACE reads into MiXCR, producing one record per CDR3 protein. The repertoire holds more than 900,000 distinct CDR3 sequences, with roughly 29% as singletons. This sample also belongs to another study, concerning T cells of mothers and their children.

Sequencing was carried out using blood. The receptors shown here come from a woman in her thirties or forties in good health. Both conserved end residues are part of each CDR3. Fields, in order: D gene, CDR3 length, clone size, V gene, J gene, CDR3 protein, CDR3 DNA. The D gene is left open where the match is weak. Not all rows give a size; the values are once, few, many and, for expanded clones, a class.

d_gene: -; len: 15; abundance: -; v_gene: TRBV11-2; j_gene: TRBJ2-3; CDR3aa: CASSLGQRDADTQYF; CDR3nt: TGTGCCAGCAGCTTAGGTCAGAGAGACGCAGATACGCAGTATTTT
d_gene: -; len: 13; abundance: -; v_gene: TRBV3-1; j_gene: TRBJ2-2; CDR3aa: CASSQDYPGELFF; CDR3nt: TGTGCCAGCAGCCAAGATTACCCCGGGGAGCTGTTTTTT
d_gene: TRBD2; len: 16; abundance: -; v_gene: TRBV28; j_gene: TRBJ2-1; CDR3aa: CASRPKLAGEGNEQFF; CDR3nt: TGTGCCAGCAGACCCAAACTAGCGGGGGAGGGCAATGAGCAGTTCTTC
d_gene: -; len: 12; abundance: many; v_gene: TRBV4-2; j_gene: TRBJ2-1; CDR3aa: CASSQEGNEQFF; CDR3nt: TGTGCCAGCAGCCAAGAAGGGAATGAGCAGTTCTTC
d_gene: -; len: 14; abundance: -; v_gene: TRBV7-6; j_gene: TRBJ2-1; CDR3aa: CASSSITRSHEQFF; CDR3nt: TGTGCCAGCAGCTCGATAACTAGAAGTCATGAGCAGTTCTTC
d_gene: TRBD1; len: 15; abundance: -; v_gene: TRBV28; j_gene: TRBJ1-2; CDR3aa: CASRGTGGRNYGYTF; CDR3nt: TGTGCCAGCAGGGGGACAGGGGGCAGGAACTATGGCTACACCTTC
d_gene: -; len: 16; abundance: few; v_gene: TRBV7-2; j_gene: TRBJ1-1; CDR3aa: CASSLNAGTVNTEAFF; CDR3nt: TGTGCCAGCAGCCTAAATGCTGGGACCGTAAACACTGAAGCTTTCTTT
d_gene: TRBD1; len: 14; abundance: few; v_gene: TRBV5-1; j_gene: TRBJ2-1; CDR3aa: CASSHDRVDNEQFF; CDR3nt: TGCGCCAGCAGCCACGACAGGGTGGACAATGAGCAGTTCTTC
d_gene: TRBD1; len: 16; abundance: few; v_gene: TRBV6-5; j_gene: TRBJ2-1; CDR3aa: CASSPRGQGNYNEQFF; CDR3nt: TGTGCCAGCAGCCCGAGGGGACAGGGGAACTACAATGAGCAGTTCTTC
d_gene: -; len: 14; abundance: -; v_gene: TRBV4-3; j_gene: TRBJ1-1; CDR3aa: CASSQDRSYTEAFF; CDR3nt: TGCGCCAGCAGCCAAGACAGGTCCTACACTGAAGCTTTCTTT
d_gene: TRBD2; len: 16; abundance: many; v_gene: TRBV7-9; j_gene: TRBJ2-5; CDR3aa: CASSSSGTRVQETQYF; CDR3nt: TGTGCCAGCAGCTCCTCCGGGACTAGGGTCCAAGAGACCCAGTACTTC
d_gene: -; len: 17; abundance: -; v_gene: TRBV4-2; j_gene: TRBJ2-2; CDR3aa: CASSQDTAKFYTGELFF; CDR3nt: TGTGCCAGCAGCCAAGATACAGCAAAATTCTACACCGGGGAGCTGTTTTTT